This T cell receptor beta chain was profiled in a study of shared clonotypes between healthy human individuals. Across the whole study: The cohort had two women and a few men, ages 18 to 49. Study-level points and caveats: The study drew on few donors, limiting represented genetic and exposure-history diversity.

The protocol was immunoSEQ multiplex PCR, while the TCRdb copy is restricted to in-frame clones and leaves out a portion. The repertoire holds approximately 1,500,000 clones, 95% to 97% seen once, with approximately 1% in the top ten. CDR1 and CDR2 (germline): SGHTA, FQGNSA. The ends were cut back, 2 bases at V and 9 bases at J, with 8 bases in the middle. The CDR3 contains 12 residues. Comments on this clone: Its antigen is still unknown. Other DNA variants within this sample encode the same CDR3.

Sequenced material: naive CD4+ T cells sorted from blood. Stated subset: CD45RA+ positively selected. The chain has TRBV7-2 and TRBJ1-5; possibly TRBD1 for D (5 bases). This receptor was taken from a man younger than 45 in good health. The CDR3 DNA follows: TGTGCCAGCAGCTTATGGGGCGGGCCCCAGCATTTT. This codes for CASSLWGGPQHF.